Detailed here is one TCR beta chain. Its target is not known. During the collection period, no donor immune events like infections were recorded. This sample is part of a study of identifying expanded T cells in peripheral blood. Notes on the study in general: Approximately 1.1 clones differed between technical replicates, versus approximately 17 and 20 over time. Across healthy donors, higher total template counts meant significantly greater approximately two-week count variance.

Only in-frame clones appear in the TCRdb table, and some are missing; sequencing was by immunoSEQ multiplex PCR. This table has over 85,000 clones, around 89% appearing once. Germline-derived CDR1 and CDR2 are GTSNPN and SVGIG (reference sequence). The V end was cut by 5 bases, the J end by 3 bases, with 5 bases between. The CDR3 is made up of 10 amino acids. The sample taken for sequencing was blood. The J gene is TRBJ2-7, the V gene TRBV30; D is possibly TRBD1 or TRBD2 (5 bases each). This clonotype was obtained from a person aged 18 to 75 in good health. Here the CDR3 reads CAWGGYEQYF. For the CDR3, the DNA is TGTGCCTGGGGGGGCTACGAGCAGTACTTC. The variable domain in full, completed from reference TRBV30 and TRBJ2-7, reads SQTIHQWPATLVQPVGSPLSLECTVEGTSNPNLYWYRQAAGRGLQLLFYSVGIGQISSEVPQNLSASRPQDRQFILSSKKLLLSDSGFYLCAWGGYEQYFGPGTRLTVT.